These 25 T cell receptor beta chains were sequenced from one sample in a study of identical twins. TCRdb passed the 5' RACE reads through MiXCR, listing each CDR3 protein once. Of roughly 690,000 distinct CDR3 sequences in the sample, around 20% are singletons; the top ten hold 4% to 5.5%. This same sample was also taken into another study, of T cells expressing NK-cell markers.

Source material: PBMCs. The receptors stem from a woman aged 18-29 years in good health.

CDR3 residues: CASSMGAAYGYTF. The DNA for the CDR3 is TGTGCCAGTAGTATGGGGGCTGCCTATGGCTACACCTTC. V gene TRBV19 combines with J gene TRBJ1-2, with D maybe TRBD1 (6 bases). Germline assignment: CDR1 LNHDA and CDR2 SQIVND (reference sequence). CDR3 length equals 13 residues. Trimming pared 3 bases from V and 4 bases from J, leaving 9 bases between.

This sequence joins TRBV7-2 and TRBJ1-2; TRBD1 matches 10 bases. This CDR3 region has 13 residues. With V trimmed by 3 bases and J by 6 bases, 1 base remained unmatched. Germline V gene lookup returns CDR1 SGHTA and CDR2 FQGNSA. The chain's CDR3 is CASSFDRGHGYTF. For the CDR3, the DNA is TGTGCCAGCAGCTTTGACAGGGGGCATGGCTACACCTTC.

A few counts support this clonotype. The genes are TRBV20-1 and TRBJ2-5, with TRBD2 matching over 7 bases. The CDR3 totals 16 residues. Germline V gene sequence: CDR1 DFQATT, CDR2 SNEGSKA (reference sequence). The ends lost 1 base at V and 5 bases at J; junction bases unmatched: 13. The CDR3 loop reads CSARGRPSGLRETQYF. The CDR3 coding sequence is TGCAGTGCTAGAGGTCGGCCTAGCGGACTTAGGGAGACCCAGTACTTC.

There are many counts of this clonotype. The chain recombines TRBV29-1 with TRBJ2-4, with 9 positions matching TRBD2. V was pared by 4 bases and J by 5 bases, with 0 bases of the junction left unmatched. Germline V gene lookup returns CDR1 SQVTM and CDR2 ANQGSEA. This CDR3 has 12 amino acids. The CDR3 protein is CSVGGGENIQYF. In DNA form, the CDR3 reads TGCAGCGTTGGCGGGGGGGAAAACATTCAGTACTTC.

A few counts support this clonotype. This chain uses TRBV5-6 with TRBJ2-7; D may be TRBD1 (5 bases). Deletions cut 5 bases from V and 1 base from J, with 16 bases between. The CDR3 contains 15 residues. CDR1 is SGHDT, CDR2 YYEEEE, per germline. The CDR3 nucleotides are TGTGCCAGCAGAGCCGAGATATCAGGGTCCTACGAGCAGTACTTC. Protein: CASRAEISGSYEQYF.

This clonotype was seen a few times. The chain uses TRBV24-1 and TRBJ2-7; D ambiguous. V was trimmed by 2 bases and J by 2 bases, leaving 15 bases between them. The CDR3 consists of 16 residues. Germline V CDR1 and CDR2: KGHDR, SFDVKD. As DNA, the CDR3 is TGTGCCACCAGTGATTCTGAGATCCGATTCCCCTACGAGCAGTACTTC. This encodes CATSDSEIRFPYEQYF.

This chain links TRBV19 with TRBJ1-2; D is unresolved. The CDR3 extends over 11 amino acids. V was clipped by 3 bases and J by 4 bases, with 3 bases between them. Germline CDR1 is LNHDA and CDR2 is SQIVND (reference sequence). CDR3 DNA sequence: TGTGCCAGTAGTATGGCCTATGGCTACACCTTC. Translated: CASSMAYGYTF.

In this sample, this clonotype turned up many times. V usage is TRBV6-6 and J usage is TRBJ1-1; D ambiguous. Trimming removed 8 bases at V and 1 base at J, with 11 bases between. The CDR3 has 13 amino acids. The V gene's germline CDR1 is MNHNY and CDR2 SVGAGI (reference sequence). CDR3 loop: CASVTPSNTEAFF. CDR3 sequence (DNA): TGTGCCAGCGTAACACCCTCGAACACTGAAGCTTTCTTT.

This clonotype was picked up a small number of times. The rearrangement links TRBV6-5 to TRBJ1-1, with D possibly TRBD1 on 5 matching bases. CDR3 length equals 13 residues. Trimming removed 2 bases at V and 8 bases at J, with 12 bases between. The germline V gene encodes CDR1 MNHEY and CDR2 SVGAGI. The CDR3 DNA sequence: TGTGCCAGCAGTTACCTGGGGCTCCGCGAAGCTTTCTTT. It yields the protein CASSYLGLREAFF.

J is TRBJ2-1 and V is TRBV30; perhaps TRBD2 as D (6 bases). The V gene lost 2 bases and the J gene lost 6 bases, with 11 bases spanning the gap. Germline-derived CDR1 and CDR2 are GTSNPN and SVGIG (reference sequence). The CDR3 is 13 residues long. The CDR3 loop reads CAWSPGGFNEQFF. The CDR3 region has the DNA TGTGCCTGGAGTCCCGGAGGGTTCAATGAGCAGTTCTTC.

The chain employs TRBV12-3 or TRBV12-4 and TRBJ1-1; TRBD1 might be the D (5 bases). V lost 2 bases to trimming and J lost 2 bases, with 9 bases between them. The CDR3 is made up of 14 amino acids. For the CDR3, the DNA is TGTGCCAGCAGTTTAAAGGGGTACAACACTGAAGCTTTCTTT. The encoded protein is CASSLKGYNTEAFF.

This clonotype was seen many times. The chain recombines TRBV20-1 with TRBJ2-2; tentative D call: TRBD2 (5 bases). Germline-derived CDR1 and CDR2 are DFQATT and SNEGSKA (reference sequence). The ends were cut back, 1 base at V and 4 bases at J, with 13 bases in the middle. This CDR3 is 15 amino acids long. CDR3 sequence reads: CSARVLGGSTGELFF. In nucleotides, the CDR3 is TGCAGTGCTAGAGTCTTGGGTGGGAGCACCGGGGAGCTGTTTTTT.

CDR3 DNA sequence: TGTGCCAGCAGCCGACGGGCGGGAGGACCCAGAGATACGCAGTATTTT. Translated, it gives CASSRRAGGPRDTQYF. The gene calls are TRBV6-1 and TRBJ2-3; 8 nucleotides agree with TRBD2. V lost 6 bases and J lost 5; bases outside the gene matches: 13. The CDR3 sequence is 16 residues long. Germline assignment: CDR1 MNHNS and CDR2 SASEGT.

Note on this clonotype: This clone may be a read error of a much larger clone one base away. The gene calls are TRBV20-1 and TRBJ2-1; 11 nucleotides agree with TRBD2. Looked up from germline, CDR1 is DFQATT and CDR2 is SNEGSKA (reference sequence). This CDR3 is 17 amino acids long. The CDR3 protein is CCARSSGGATSYNEQFF. In nucleotides, the CDR3 is TGCTGTGCTAGAAGTAGCGGGGGGGCAACCTCCTACAATGAGCAGTTCTTC.

This rearrangement joins TRBV18 to TRBJ2-7; 7 bases line up with TRBD2. The CDR3 contains 14 residues. J gave up 5 bases and V 3 bases, and 7 bases lay outside the gene matches. Germline CDR1 KGHSH, CDR2 LQKENI. CDR3 loop: CASSPNAGEDEQYF. In DNA, the CDR3 is TGTGCCAGCTCACCGAACGCGGGAGAGGACGAGCAGTACTTC.

The chain uses TRBV29-1 and TRBJ2-2; D is unclear. Germline V gene lookup returns CDR1 SQVTM and CDR2 ANQGSEA. The CDR3 covers 13 residues. V was pared by 3 bases and J by 6 bases, with 11 bases between. The CDR3 DNA reads as TGCAGCGTTGATGTCGGGTGGGCCGGGGAGCTGTTTTTT. Its protein product is CSVDVGWAGELFF.

The chain couples TRBV5-1 to TRBJ2-1; D is possibly TRBD1 or TRBD2 (5 bases each). CDR3 length: 15 amino acids. Germline V gene sequence: CDR1 SGHRS, CDR2 YFSETQ. Trimming shortened V by 4 bases and J by 8 bases, and 19 bases separated the two germline ends. Here the CDR3 reads CASSLSGNKGHEQFF. The CDR3 nucleotides read TGCGCCAGCAGCCTCAGCGGTAATAAGGGGCATGAGCAGTTCTTC.

This clonotype showed up many times. The rearrangement uses TRBV29-1 and TRBJ2-5, with D unresolved. Germline CDR1 is SQVTM and CDR2 is ANQGSEA. With 7 bases removed from V and 5 bases from J, the gap between germline ends came to 17 bases. This CDR3 region has 13 residues. CDR3 protein: CSGKNVVIETQYF. In DNA, the CDR3 is TGCAGCGGCAAGAACGTAGTAATCGAGACCCAGTACTTC.

This clonotype was seen at least ten times. The chain is built from TRBV2 and TRBJ2-3; 9 bases agree with TRBD2. The CDR3 has 14 amino acids. J gave up 2 bases and V 11 bases, and 8 bases lay outside the gene matches. Germline CDR1 is SNHLY and CDR2 is FYNNEI. CDR3 region: CAGTRGGTTDTQYF. In nucleotides, the CDR3 is TGTGCCGGGACGCGGGGGGGGACCACAGATACGCAGTATTTT. The entire variable domain, with the rest obtained from reference TRBV2 and TRBJ2-3, is as follows: EPEVTQTPSHQVTQMGQEVILRCVPISNHLYFYWYRQILGQKVEFLVSFYNNEISEKSEIFDDQFSVERPDGSNFTLKIRSTKLEDSAMYFCAGTRGGTTDTQYFGPGTRLTVL.

This clonotype has only a few counts. This chain uses TRBV25-1 with TRBJ2-1; unclear D gene. In germline, CDR1 is MGHDK, CDR2 SYGVNS. The CDR3 runs 13 residues. V was cut by 4 bases and J by 10 bases, with 14 bases left in between. The CDR3 DNA is TGTGCCAGCAGTGCGCTCCTCACCGGGGAGCAGTTCTTC. Its protein product is CASSALLTGEQFF.

Many counts were recorded for this clonotype. The chain carries TRBV10-3 and TRBJ1-2, with D unclear. The CDR3 loop spans 13 amino acids. Deletions cut 2 bases from V and 8 bases from J, with 12 bases between. Germline loops: CDR1 ENHRY, CDR2 SYGVKD. CDR3 coding DNA: TGTGCCATCAGTGAGCTGCCAGCGGAGGGCTACACCTTC. Translated: CAISELPAEGYTF.

The J gene is TRBJ2-7, the V gene TRBV5-1; 7 nucleotides agree with TRBD2. Trimming cost V 1 base and J 3 bases; bases outside gene matches: 19. The CDR3 has 19 residues. Germline-derived CDR1 and CDR2 are SGHRS and YFSETQ. DNA of the CDR3: TGCGCCAGCAGCTTGCCTGACAGCGGGACCCAATCCTTACTCTACGAGCAGTACTTC. This translates into CASSLPDSGTQSLLYEQYF.

The chain combines TRBV6-2 or TRBV6-3 with TRBJ2-3; TRBD2 agrees at 7 bases. The length of the CDR3 is 14 residues. After removal of 11 bases from V and 2 bases from J, the junction contained 10 bases not matched to a gene. Germline V gene sequence: CDR1 MNHEY, CDR2 SVGEGT. The CDR3: CAVRVAGLTDTQYF. In DNA form, the CDR3 reads TGTGCCGTGAGGGTAGCGGGCCTCACAGATACGCAGTATTTT.

This clonotype was detected ten times or more. The genes are TRBV20-1 and TRBJ2-3, with 9 positions matching TRBD2. V shed 5 bases and J 0 bases; nucleotides not matched to a gene: 15. This CDR3 comprises 18 residues. The germline V gene encodes CDR1 DFQATT and CDR2 SNEGSKA (reference sequence). The CDR3 region has the DNA TGCAGTGCTCCCTTAGTTAGCGGGGGAGGAACTAGCACAGATACGCAGTATTTT. This translates into CSAPLVSGGGTSTDTQYF.

The V gene is TRBV7-9, the J gene TRBJ2-1; 9 bases are shared with TRBD2. The germline gives CDR1 SEHNR, CDR2 FQNEAQ (reference sequence). With 2 bases clipped from V and 4 bases from J, the junction kept 6 bases outside the gene matches. This CDR3 is built from 16 residues. The CDR3 here is CASSLFLAGRYNEQFF. In DNA form, the CDR3 reads TGTGCCAGCAGCTTATTCCTAGCGGGACGATACAATGAGCAGTTCTTC.